A selection of T cell receptor beta chains follows, all from one sample in a study of cytomegalovirus exposure and HLA in healthy donors. The repertoire was sequenced with immunoSEQ multiplex PCR; TCRdb's copy has only in-frame clones and lacks some. The sample has some 130,000 clones, 60% to 85% seen once. The sequencing sample was made of PBMCs. These TCRs come from a woman aged 18 to 35 in good health and CMV-seronegative. Both conserved end residues are part of each CDR3. The order of the fields is D gene, V gene, J gene, CDR3 protein. The D gene is left open where the match is weak.

>-|TRBV2|TRBJ2-7
CASGDRPRGGQYF
>-|TRBV10-2|TRBJ1-2
CASSDAVDNYGYTF
>-|TRBV5-4|TRBJ2-3
CASSLGRASTDTQYF
>-|TRBV5-1|TRBJ2-2
CASSLALDSNTGELFF
>-|TRBV30|TRBJ1-3
CAWSRGSGNTIYF
>TRBD1|TRBV6-5|TRBJ2-7
CASSYYGQGARYF
>-|TRBV11-3|TRBJ2-7
CASSLDHGDYEQYF
>-|TRBV5-6|TRBJ1-2
CASSRSTDPVGHNYGYTF
>-|TRBV4-1|TRBJ1-2
CASSQDSTGTWGYTF
>-|TRBV7-8|TRBJ2-7
CASSLSYGRGYEQYF
>-|TRBV5-1|TRBJ1-2
CASSTRGDYRSGYGYTF
>TRBD2|TRBV6-1|TRBJ2-1
CASREGAGGYNEQFF
>-|TRBV6-1|TRBJ1-5
CASKSRINQPQHF
>-|TRBV25-1|TRBJ1-2
CASSEGRDVYGYTF
>TRBD2|TRBV2|TRBJ2-4
CASRAGTSGRDIQYF
>-|TRBV2|TRBJ1-1
CASSEGHRGAEAFF
>-|TRBV30|TRBJ1-1
CAWSQGWTEAFF
>-|TRBV29-1|TRBJ2-7
CSVAQGPGPYEQYF
>TRBD1|TRBV27|TRBJ2-1
CASSLGQGNNEQFF
>TRBD1|TRBV25-1|TRBJ2-5
CASSPLGQGGQETQYF
>-|TRBV19|TRBJ1-5
CASSPEGRERGPQHF
>-|TRBV5-6|TRBJ2-2
CASSFQQGAGELFF
>-|TRBV6-5|TRBJ1-1
CASSRTGQGTEAFF
>-|TRBV27|TRBJ1-1
CASRSTGMNTEAFF
>TRBD2|TRBV28|TRBJ2-7
CASAQGGTSDINEQYF
>TRBD1|TRBV7-9|TRBJ1-1
CASSLETGITEAFF
>TRBD2|TRBV6-6|TRBJ2-3
CASSSSSGSSDTQYF
>TRBD1|TRBV6-6|TRBJ1-2
CASSSHNDDRGLGYTF
>TRBD1|TRBV15|TRBJ1-2
CATSRGSGTGINYGYTF
>-|TRBV11-3|TRBJ1-3
CASSQKPGNTIYF
>-|TRBV20-1|TRBJ1-1
CSASLDTEAFF
>TRBD1|TRBV10-3|TRBJ1-1
CAILNPGGINTEAFF
>-|TRBV14|TRBJ2-7
CASSQDWARNEQYF
>-|TRBV15|TRBJ2-3
CATSRDPAAGKNTDTQYF
>TRBD2|TRBV5-4|TRBJ2-5
CASSSELAGVERETQYF
>-|TRBV7-2|TRBJ2-1
CASSLQVYNEQFF
>TRBD1|TRBV5-4|TRBJ1-1
CASSLPGQGWTEAFF
>TRBD1|TRBV5-1|TRBJ1-5
CASSPWTGSNQPQHF
>TRBD2|TRBV30|TRBJ2-7
CAWTRNHPSGYEQYF
>TRBD2|TRBV5-4|TRBJ2-1
CASSLAGEMGEQFF
>-|TRBV19|TRBJ1-1
CASSRGVYGTEAFF
>-|TRBV12-5|TRBJ1-1
CASGLGDYTEAFF
>-|TRBV15|TRBJ1-2
CATSREGGVGYTF
>-|TRBV29-1|TRBJ2-7
CSVSTQTGGSYEQYF
>TRBD2|TRBV5-1|TRBJ2-7
CASSPLGDGGEQYF
>-|TRBV7-6|TRBJ2-1
CASSSPISDEQFF
>-|TRBV11-2|TRBJ2-7
CASSFVADPYEQYF
>TRBD2|TRBV6-1|-
CVAGGGGGSYEQYF
>-|TRBV5-6|TRBJ2-7
CASSLATGQLTYEQYF
>TRBD2|TRBV4-1|TRBJ2-5
CASSQDAGELQETQYF
>TRBD1|TRBV6-6|TRBJ1-2
CASSYSGTGTGHGYTF
>-|TRBV6-1|TRBJ1-1
CASSEYNTEAFF
>-|TRBV27|TRBJ2-1
CASRIARNNEQFF
>TRBD2|TRBV7-9|TRBJ2-7
CASSSELAGGVYEQYF
>-|TRBV5-1|TRBJ1-2
CASSLAGGTGYGYTF
>-|TRBV7-2|TRBJ2-7
CASSLSGLQYEQYF
>-|TRBV5-1|TRBJ2-7
CASSLSPGADYEQYF